Presented here are 29 T cell receptor beta chains from one specimen sequenced in a study of cytomegalovirus exposure and HLA in healthy donors (dated by TCRdb to between 2016 and 2019). Preparation of the library involved the immunoSEQ multiplex PCR assay. For the multiplex PCR, a mixture combining 60 forward primers for TCR Vbeta segments and 13 reverse primers for TCR Jbeta segments was used. The immuneACCESS repertoire file appears here via TCRdb, limited to in-frame rearrangements. These files lack a portion of the clones; in checked studies, under half of the deficit traces to unresolved V genes, and the cause of the others is not known. This sample gives roughly 83,000 clones in total; 65% to 75% of them show up just once. The leading ten clones occupy roughly 4.2% of the sample. The sequencing input was PBMCs. Receptors originate from a man in his fifties or sixties in good health and CMV-seronegative.

The chain carries TRBV6-1 and TRBJ2-5; 7 bases match TRBD1. The better agreement between TRBJ2-7 and the DNA end casts doubt on the J call. Germline-derived CDR1 and CDR2 are MNHNS and SASEGT. CDR3 length: 12 amino acids. The CDR3 spells CASAGTAYEQYF. DNA of the CDR3: TGTGCCAGCGCCGGGACAGCTTACGAGCAGTACTTC.

The V and J genes are TRBV2 and TRBJ2-7; 11 nucleotides agree with TRBD2. The germline V gene encodes CDR1 SNHLY and CDR2 FYNNEI. The CDR3 spans 14 residues. V gave up 6 bases and J gave up 4 bases; unmatched junction bases: 5. CDR3 residues: CASRRLAGKYEQYF. As DNA, the CDR3 is TGTGCCAGCAGAAGACTAGCGGGGAAATACGAGCAGTACTTC.

The chain is built from TRBV30 and TRBJ1-5, with D possibly being TRBD1 (5 bases). Germline CDR1 is GTSNPN and CDR2 is SVGIG (reference sequence). The CDR3 is 16 residues long. V shed 3 bases and J shed 0 bases, with 15 bases lying between them. The CDR3 is CAWSGDSLYSNQPQHF. The CDR3 DNA reads TGTGCCTGGAGCGGAGACAGTTTATATAGCAATCAGCCCCAGCATTTT.

The CDR3 coding sequence is TGTGCCAGCAGCGTAGGGGGGGCTAATGAAAAACTGTTTTTT. The encoded protein is CASSVGGANEKLFF. V and J are TRBV9 and TRBJ1-4; a weak D match, TRBD1 (5 bases). The CDR3 contains 14 residues. CDR1 and CDR2 (germline): SGDLS, YYNGEE. Trimming cost V 0 bases and J 3 bases, with 6 bases left between them.

J is TRBJ1-2 and V is TRBV6-5, with a possible D match to TRBD1 (6 bases). CDR3 size: 13 residues. The V gene's germline CDR1 is MNHEY and CDR2 SVGAGI. Trimming shortened V by 5 bases and J by 6 bases, and 13 bases separated the two germline ends. The CDR3 loop is CASSTTGLNGYTF. The CDR3 coding sequence is TGTGCCAGCAGTACCACAGGGTTGAATGGCTACACCTTC.

This rearrangement joins TRBV5-8 to TRBJ1-4, with a tentative D call TRBD1 (6 bases). With 2 bases removed from V and 3 bases from J, the gap between germline ends came to 17 bases. This CDR3 has 17 amino acids. The germline V gene encodes CDR1 SGHTS and CDR2 YDEGEE. The DNA for the CDR3 is TGTGCCAGCAGCTTATACAGGGATAGGTCCGCTAATGAAAAACTGTTTTTT. It is translated as CASSLYRDRSANEKLFF.

Written as DNA, the CDR3 is TGTGCCAGCAGTGAACCAGGGGTAGAAAAACTGTTTTTT. Translating it yields CASSEPGVEKLFF. This chain joins TRBV6-1 and TRBJ1-4; the D gene is possibly TRBD1 (6 bases). CDR3 size: 13 residues. Looked up from germline, CDR1 is MNHNS and CDR2 is SASEGT. Trimming removed 2 bases at V and 8 bases at J, with 9 bases between.

V gene TRBV19 combines with J gene TRBJ1-1; TRBD1 is a possible D gene (6 bases). The ends were cut back, 5 bases at V and 7 bases at J, with 11 bases in the middle. There are 12 residues in the CDR3. Germline V gene sequence: CDR1 LNHDA, CDR2 SQIVND (reference sequence). CDR3 sequence: CASSPTGIEAFF. CDR3 sequence (DNA): TGTGCCAGTAGTCCAACAGGGATTGAAGCTTTCTTT. Full variable domain (missing parts from reference TRBV19 and TRBJ1-1): DGGITQSPKYLFRKEGQNVTLSCEQNLNHDAMYWYRQDPGQGLRLIYYSQIVNDFQKGDIAEGYSVSREKKESFPLTVTSAQKNPTAFYLCASSPTGIEAFFGQGTRLTVV.

V is TRBV7-8 and J is TRBJ1-1; TRBD1 agrees at 9 bases. From germline, CDR1 is SGHVS and CDR2 FQNEAQ. The CDR3 contains 15 residues. Trimming at V came to 2 bases and at J to 2 bases, leaving 3 bases not matched to a gene. CDR3 coding DNA: TGTGCCAGCAGCTTATCGACAGGGGGTAACACTGAAGCTTTCTTT. Protein product: CASSLSTGGNTEAFF. Looking up the rest from reference TRBV7-8 and TRBJ1-1 gives the full variable domain: GAGVSQSPRYKVAKRGQDVALRCDPISGHVSLFWYQQALGQGPEFLTYFQNEAQLDKSGLPSDRFFAERPEGSVSTLKIQRTQQEDSAVYLCASSLSTGGNTEAFFGQGTRLTVV.

The chain joins TRBV2 to TRBJ2-5; 7 positions match TRBD1. V lost 8 bases to trimming and J lost 2 bases; unmatched junction nucleotides: 5. The CDR3 runs 13 residues. Germline V gene sequence: CDR1 SNHLY, CDR2 FYNNEI. The CDR3: CASLDRTQETQYF. The CDR3 nucleotides read TGTGCCAGCCTGGACAGGACTCAAGAGACCCAGTACTTC.

V is TRBV5-1 and J is TRBJ1-4, with D tentatively TRBD1 (6 bases). The CDR3 covers 20 residues. The germline V and J ends were trimmed by 4 bases and 3 bases, with 28 bases remaining between them. Germline lookup yields CDR1 SGHRS and CDR2 YFSETQ. For the CDR3, the DNA is TGCGCCAGCAGCCTTGGCCTTAGACAGGTGCTACCCGCCTCTAATGAAAAACTGTTTTTT. This codes for CASSLGLRQVLPASNEKLFF.

CDR3 loop: CASSRVSGYNEQFF. CDR3 coding DNA: TGTGCCAGCAGTAGGGTTAGCGGATACAATGAGCAGTTCTTC. The chain has TRBV6-1 and TRBJ2-1; D might be TRBD2 (6 bases). The V gene's germline CDR1 is MNHNS and CDR2 SASEGT. Trimming took off 5 bases at V and 4 bases at J, with 12 bases between the two ends. The CDR3 is 14 residues long.

This clone has only a few counts. Relative to the germline gene, one junction end is altered; a read error may explain this. The chain has TRBV10-3 and TRBJ1-5; D not resolved. The CDR3 extends over 13 amino acids. Germline V gene sequence: CDR1 ENHRY, CDR2 SYGVKD. This chain's CDR3 is CAISESRHQPQHF. CDR3 sequence (DNA): TGTGCCATCAGTGAGTCTCGACATCAACCCCAGCATTTT.

The chain couples TRBV6-1 to TRBJ2-3; D is unclear. Germline CDR1 and CDR2: MNHNS and SASEGT. The CDR3 runs to 12 residues. Trimming removed 5 bases from V and 6 bases from J, with 9 bases in between. The CDR3 region has the DNA TGTGCCAGCAGTCCGCGTTCGGATACGCAGTATTTT. As protein: CASSPRSDTQYF.

This clone showed up many times. This chain links TRBV6-1 with TRBJ1-1; TRBD1 aligns across 11 bases. Per the germline V gene, CDR1 is MNHNS and CDR2 is SASEGT. V lost 2 bases, J lost 4 bases, and 6 bases stayed unmatched. The CDR3 loop spans 16 amino acids. The CDR3 reads CASSEIPGTGGTEAFF. CDR3 bases: TGTGCCAGCAGTGAAATACCCGGGACAGGGGGCACTGAAGCTTTCTTT.

There are many counts of this clone. V is TRBV4-1 and J is TRBJ1-1; possible D gene TRBD1, 6 bases. Trimming stripped 4 bases from V and 3 bases from J, with 24 bases between. Germline lookup yields CDR1 MGHRA and CDR2 YSYEKL. This CDR3 is 18 amino acids long. Here the CDR3 reads CASSPPLLHGTPDTEAFF. The CDR3 nucleotides are TGCGCCAGCAGCCCGCCTTTATTGCACGGGACACCCGACACTGAAGCTTTCTTT.

The chain recombines TRBV27 with TRBJ1-5, with 8 bases that match TRBD1. J gave up 6 bases and V 6 bases, and 7 bases lay outside the gene matches. The germline gives CDR1 MNHEY, CDR2 SMNVEV (reference sequence). This CDR3 has 14 amino acids. The CDR3 nucleotides are TGTGCCAGCAGACAGACAGGGGCCCTTCAGCCCCAGCATTTT. Amino acids: CASRQTGALQPQHF.

The rearrangement links TRBV7-3 to TRBJ2-3; 9 bases map to TRBD1. Losses at the gene ends were 5 bases for V and 3 bases for J; bases not matched to a gene: 3. The CDR3 runs to 14 residues. Germline assignment: CDR1 SGHTA and CDR2 FQGTGA. The CDR3 DNA reads TGTGCCAGCAGCGTCGGACAGGGGACAGATACGCAGTATTTT. It is translated as CASSVGQGTDTQYF.

The chain uses TRBV9 and TRBJ2-1; 11 bases line up with TRBD2. Germline values: CDR1 SGDLS, CDR2 YYNGEE. This CDR3 has 16 residues. Trimming removed 0 bases from V and 5 bases from J; junction bases left unmatched: 4. CDR3 in DNA: TGTGCCAGCAGCGTAGGGCTAGCGGGGGGAAACAATGAGCAGTTCTTC. As protein: CASSVGLAGGNNEQFF. The whole variable domain, remainder taken from reference TRBV9 and TRBJ2-1, is DSGVTQTPKHLITATGQRVTLRCSPRSGDLSVYWYQQSLDQGLQFLIQYYNGEERAKGNILERFSAQQFPDLHSELNLSSLELGDSALYFCASSVGLAGGNNEQFFGPGTRLTVL.

The DNA for the CDR3 is TGTGCCAGCCGACTAGCGGGGGGGCCGGGCGCCGGGGAGCTGTTTTTT. Its protein is CASRLAGGPGAGELFF. The rearrangement links TRBV2 to TRBJ2-2, with 14 bases identical to TRBD2. Germline-derived CDR1 and CDR2 are SNHLY and FYNNEI. With 8 bases clipped from V and 6 bases from J, the junction kept 8 bases outside the gene matches. CDR3 size: 16 residues. Full variable domain (missing parts from reference TRBV2 and TRBJ2-2): EPEVTQTPSHQVTQMGQEVILRCVPISNHLYFYWYRQILGQKVEFLVSFYNNEISEKSEIFDDQFSVERPDGSNFTLKIRSTKLEDSAMYFCASRLAGGPGAGELFFGEGSRLTVL.

This chain joins TRBV27 and TRBJ1-3, with no clear D. Germline V gene sequence: CDR1 MNHEY, CDR2 SMNVEV (reference sequence). The CDR3 spans 14 residues. V lost 5 bases and J 2 bases, leaving 10 bases between the germline ends. In DNA, the CDR3 is TGTGCCAGCAGTGCGATGCGAACTGGAAACACCATATATTTT. It yields the protein CASSAMRTGNTIYF.

The chain uses TRBV18 and TRBJ2-7; 9 nucleotides agree with TRBD1. This CDR3 spans 17 amino acids. Per germline, CDR1 KGHSH and CDR2 LQKENI. The ends lost 2 bases at V and 3 bases at J; junction bases unmatched: 11. Here the CDR3 reads CASSPYNRVDRGYEQYF. In nucleotides, the CDR3 is TGTGCCAGCTCACCATATAATCGGGTGGACAGGGGCTACGAGCAGTACTTC.

The gene calls are TRBV7-8 and TRBJ1-5, with D possibly TRBD1 on 5 matching bases. The CDR3 is made up of 15 amino acids. Germline values: CDR1 SGHVS, CDR2 FQNEAQ. Trimming removed 0 bases at V and 6 bases at J, with 12 bases between. CDR3 sequence (DNA): TGTGCCAGCAGCTTAGCAGGGGCCCCTCTTCAGCCCCAGCATTTT. It specifies CASSLAGAPLQPQHF.

The chain links TRBV27 to TRBJ1-1; D not resolved. From germline, CDR1 is MNHEY and CDR2 SMNVEV (reference sequence). The CDR3 runs 12 residues. The V gene lost 8 bases and the J gene lost 2 bases, with 9 bases spanning the gap. The CDR3 bases are TGTGCCAGCGCCACATCCAACACTGAAGCTTTCTTT. Translating gives CASATSNTEAFF.

The J gene is TRBJ2-1, the V gene TRBV2, with TRBD2 identical over 9 bases. This CDR3 spans 15 amino acids. The germline V gene has CDR1 SNHLY and CDR2 FYNNEI. V dropped 6 bases and J dropped 7; count of bases not matched to a gene: 10. CDR3 in amino acids: CASSEGLSGGNEQFF. The CDR3, as DNA: TGTGCCAGCAGCGAGGGGCTTAGCGGGGGAAATGAGCAGTTCTTC.

The chain uses TRBV19 and TRBJ2-7; 12 nucleotides match TRBD2. Losses at the gene ends were 4 bases for V and 2 bases for J; bases not matched to a gene: 3. Germline V CDR1 and CDR2: LNHDA, SQIVND (reference sequence). The CDR3 consists of 15 residues. CDR3 region: CASSSTSGGPYEQYF. Here the CDR3 DNA reads TGTGCCAGTAGTAGCACTAGCGGGGGGCCCTACGAGCAGTACTTC.

The V and J genes are TRBV5-5 and TRBJ1-1; a possible D gene is TRBD1 (5 bases). Germline V gene lookup returns CDR1 SGHKS and CDR2 YYEKEE (reference sequence). The CDR3 is 14 amino acids. V lost 4 bases, J lost 4 bases, and 14 bases lay in between. The CDR3 DNA reads TGTGCCAGCAGCCCCGGACATTGGCCCACTGAAGCTTTCTTT. Its translation: CASSPGHWPTEAFF.

CDR3 amino acids: CATSGGTVNSPLHF. In DNA form, the CDR3 reads TGTGCCACCAGCGGGGGGACGGTGAATTCACCCCTCCACTTT. This chain connects TRBV15 to TRBJ1-6; tentatively, D is TRBD1 (5 bases). CDR3 length: 14 amino acids. Germline CDR1 is LNHNV and CDR2 is YYDKDF (reference sequence). Trimming stripped 5 bases from V and 7 bases from J, with 12 bases between.

This clone was detected once. The V and J genes are TRBV11-2 and TRBJ1-3; D gene uncertain. The CDR3 length is 14 residues. V was trimmed by 5 bases and J by 0 bases, leaving 8 bases between them. Per the germline V gene, CDR1 is SGHAT and CDR2 is FQNNGV. The CDR3 DNA reads TGTGCCAGCAGCGCGGGGTACTCTGGAAACACCATATATTTT. As protein: CASSAGYSGNTIYF.